This T cell receptor (beta chain) appears in the sequencing data of a study of T cell repertoires in cytomegalovirus infection. Study as a whole: It was the public TCR beta signatures that indicated both CMV infection and matching HLA type.

Study conclusions and caveats: Summed frequency of shared TCR beta families picked out CMV carriers who also had the relevant HLA.

About this clonotype: No antigen is known for it.

TCRdb processed the reads anew with MiXCR; each CDR3 protein has one entry. Among more than 650,000 distinct CDR3 sequences listed, roughly 35% were seen once. Unmatched junction bases numbered 16, after V lost 3 bases and J lost 3 bases. The CDR3 contains 18 residues. Germline CDR1 reads SGDLS; CDR2 reads YYNGEE. The sample was PBMCs. The TCR was taken from a human donor in good health (CMV status not recorded). Some clones in this sample may be carry-over from other donors' samples. This sequence joins TRBV9 and TRBJ2-3; 7 nucleotides match TRBD1. CDR3 region: CASSGGLAAGGITDTQYF. As DNA, the CDR3 is TGTGCCAGCAGCGGGGGCTTGGCGGCAGGGGGAATAACAGATACGCAGTATTTT.